This paragraph covers one TCR beta chain sequence. The repertoire was sequenced with immunoSEQ multiplex PCR; TCRdb's copy has only in-frame clones and lacks some. There are roughly 99,000 clones in the sample; about four fifths occur only once, and 15% to 20% lies in the top ten. The entry originates in a study of blood T cell repertoires in COVID-19. This CDR3 is 14 amino acids long. This sequence was found in a woman older than 75 with active or convalescent COVID-19. The sample was peripheral blood. The chain recombines TRBV21-1 with TRBJ2-1; the DNA was not compared with TRBD2, the D call given in the table. TRBV21-1 is assigned pseudogene status. This chain's CDR3 is CASRTGDGHNEQFF. CDR3 nucleotide sequence: TGTGCCAGCAGGACCGGGGATGGACACAATGAGCAGTTCTTC.